The rows below give T cell receptor beta chains drawn from one sample of a study of radiotherapy plus CTLA-4 blockade in lung cancer. This table comes from immunoSEQ multiplex PCR, and its TCRdb copy is limited to in-frame clones, with some not included. The table has 30,000 to 50,000 clones, 60% to 80% seen once. The input for sequencing was peripheral blood, taken from a patient treated with radiotherapy plus ipilimumab. These receptors were taken from a human donor with non-small cell lung cancer that progressed on radiotherapy plus ipilimumab. The CDR3 runs from the conserved cysteine through the conserved F or W. The D gene is left open where the match is weak. For some rows the clone size is stated as once, few or many, or as a class when expanded; others skip it.

cdr3_nt,cdr3_aa,d_call,j_call,clone_size,v_call
TGCAGCGTTGAAGTCACGGCAGGGAATACCGGGGAGCTGTTTTTT,CSVEVTAGNTGELFF,NA,TRBJ2-2,few,TRBV29-1
TGTGCCAGCAGCTTTGAGGGGGCCGGGAGGACCCAGTACTTC,CASSFEGAGRTQYF,NA,TRBJ2-5,NA,TRBV5-5
TGCGCCAGCAGCCAAGACGTCACAGGGGGCTCCGGGGAGCTGTTTTTT,CASSQDVTGGSGELFF,TRBD1,TRBJ2-2,NA,TRBV4-1
TGTGCCAGCAGTGAATCCCCGGGGTTACTCACTGAAGCTTTCTTT,CASSESPGLLTEAFF,NA,TRBJ1-1,NA,TRBV2
TGTGCCAGCTCACCAGAGGGTGTAAGCTACACCTTC,CASSPEGVSYTF,NA,TRBJ1-2,NA,TRBV18
TGTGCCAGCAGGACGGGGGAGAATAGCAATCAGCCCCAGCATTTT,CASRTGENSNQPQHF,NA,TRBJ1-5,NA,TRBV27
TGTGCCAGCAGCTTGGACAGGGAAAGCTCCTATAATTCACCCCTCCACTTT,CASSLDRESSYNSPLHF,NA,TRBJ1-6,NA,TRBV5-4
TGTGCCAGCACCATGAAGCCAGGGGGCAACACTGAAGCTTTCTTT,CASTMKPGGNTEAFF,TRBD1,TRBJ1-1,once,TRBV6-5
TGTGCCAGCAGAACCCCGGGACACCTAAACACTGAAGCTTTCTTT,CASRTPGHLNTEAFF,NA,TRBJ1-1,NA,TRBV11-2
TGTGCCAGCAGCTTGGGACTAGCTTCTCTCGAGCAGTACTTC,CASSLGLASLEQYF,TRBD2,TRBJ2-7,NA,TRBV7-2